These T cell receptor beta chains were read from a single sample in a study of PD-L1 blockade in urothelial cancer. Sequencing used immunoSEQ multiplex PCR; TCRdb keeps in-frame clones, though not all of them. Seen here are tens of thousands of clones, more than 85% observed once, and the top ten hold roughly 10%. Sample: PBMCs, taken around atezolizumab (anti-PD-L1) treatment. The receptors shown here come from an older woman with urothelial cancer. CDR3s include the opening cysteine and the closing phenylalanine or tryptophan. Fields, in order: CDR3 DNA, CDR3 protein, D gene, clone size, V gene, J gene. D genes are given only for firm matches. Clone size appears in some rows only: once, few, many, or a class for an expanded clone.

DNA: TGTGCCAGCAGCCGATCTAGCGGTCCCTACGAGCAGTACTTC
CDR3: CASSRSSGPYEQYF
D: TRBD2
size: -
V: TRBV11-1
J: TRBJ2-7

DNA: TGTGCCAGCAGTTTATCCTCCGGGACAGATCAATATGGCTACACCTTC
CDR3: CASSLSSGTDQYGYTF
D: TRBD1
size: -
V: TRBV28
J: TRBJ1-2

DNA: TGTGCCAGTAGTTTTCCTCAACCGGGACTAGTTTTCTCCGGGGAGCTGTTTTTT
CDR3: CASSFPQPGLVFSGELFF
D: TRBD2
size: -
V: TRBV19
J: TRBJ2-2

DNA: TGTGCCAGCAGCTTGGCAGGGGCCAGGCCCGGGGAGCTGTTTTTT
CDR3: CASSLAGARPGELFF
D: -
size: -
V: TRBV5-4
J: TRBJ2-2

DNA: TGTGCCACAAGGACAGGGGGCCATTTTCAGTACTTC
CDR3: CATRTGGHFQYF
D: TRBD1
size: -
V: TRBV6-5
J: TRBJ2-4

DNA: TGCGCCAGCAGCCGGGTGGAGGGCTCCTACGAGCAGTACTTC
CDR3: CASSRVEGSYEQYF
D: -
size: -
V: TRBV4-3
J: TRBJ2-7

DNA: TGCGCCAGCAGCCAAGTCGTTTACGGGACACCGATCAATCAGCCCCAGCATTTT
CDR3: CASSQVVYGTPINQPQHF
D: -
size: -
V: TRBV4-1
J: TRBJ1-5

DNA: TGTGCCAGCAGTGACAGGCCAGGGGCAGGAAACACCATATATTTT
CDR3: CASSDRPGAGNTIYF
D: -
size: -
V: TRBV2
J: TRBJ1-3

DNA: TGCGCCAGCAGCCAAGATGGGACTAGCGGGAGCCAGTATTTT
CDR3: CASSQDGTSGSQYF
D: TRBD2
size: -
V: TRBV4-3
J: TRBJ2-3

DNA: TGCGCCAGCAGTGGGAGGGCCCTGAACACTGAAGCTTTCTTT
CDR3: CASSGRALNTEAFF
D: -
size: -
V: TRBV10-1
J: TRBJ1-1

DNA: TGTGCCAGCAGCCAAGCGGGACAGCGGATGAACACTGAAGCTTTCTTT
CDR3: CASSQAGQRMNTEAFF
D: TRBD1
size: -
V: TRBV4-2
J: TRBJ1-1

DNA: TGTGCCTGCTCAACCGGGACACTTTATGCCGGGGAGCTGTTTTTT
CDR3: CACSTGTLYAGELFF
D: -
size: once
V: TRBV5-6
J: TRBJ2-2

DNA: TGTGCCAGCAGCTTTGGGACAGGGTCTTTACAGCCCCAGCATTTT
CDR3: CASSFGTGSLQPQHF
D: TRBD1
size: -
V: TRBV7-9
J: TRBJ1-5

DNA: TGTGCCAGCAGCTTAGTTCGGACAGGGATTTACAATGAGCAGTTCTTC
CDR3: CASSLVRTGIYNEQFF
D: TRBD1
size: -
V: TRBV7-2
J: TRBJ2-1

DNA: TGTGCCAGCTCACCCAGAGGAACAGAGACCCAGTACTTC
CDR3: CASSPRGTETQYF
D: -
size: once
V: TRBV18
J: TRBJ2-5

DNA: TGTGCCACCAGCCGACGACAGGGTCGGGATGAAAAACTGTTTTTT
CDR3: CATSRRQGRDEKLFF
D: TRBD1
size: once
V: TRBV15
J: TRBJ1-4

DNA: TGTGCCAGCAGCCGGGGAGGCACCTACAATGAGCAGTTCTTC
CDR3: CASSRGGTYNEQFF
D: -
size: few
V: TRBV7-3
J: TRBJ2-1

DNA: TGTGCCAGCACCGAGGGACATTCCACTGAAGCTTTCTTT
CDR3: CASTEGHSTEAFF
D: -
size: -
V: TRBV7-3
J: TRBJ1-1

DNA: TGTGCCAGTTCAGCTGGAGGGAGGTTGTTGTCTGGAAACACCATATATTTT
CDR3: CASSAGGRLLSGNTIYF
D: -
size: -
V: TRBV9
J: TRBJ1-3

DNA: TGTGCCAGCAGCCCCTATAGACTAGCGGGTATCGATGAGCAGTTCTTC
CDR3: CASSPYRLAGIDEQFF
D: TRBD2
size: -
V: TRBV7-9
J: TRBJ2-1

DNA: TGTGCCATCAGTGTAGCAGGGGATCCCAATCAGCCCCAGCATTTT
CDR3: CAISVAGDPNQPQHF
D: -
size: -
V: TRBV10-3
J: TRBJ1-5

DNA: TGTGCCCGCCACAGGGCTAATGAGCAGTTCTTC
CDR3: CARHRANEQFF
D: -
size: -
V: TRBV5-8
J: TRBJ2-1

DNA: TGTGCCAGCAGCCGACAGGGAACAACTAATGAAAAACTGTTTTTT
CDR3: CASSRQGTTNEKLFF
D: TRBD1
size: -
V: TRBV7-9
J: TRBJ1-4

DNA: TGTGCCAGCAGCGTAGGGTCTCAAGTTAGTAGCACAGATACGCAGTATTTT
CDR3: CASSVGSQVSSTDTQYF
D: -
size: -
V: TRBV9
J: TRBJ2-3

DNA: TGTGCCAGCACCCCAGGGATCCAAGAGACCCAGTACTTC
CDR3: CASTPGIQETQYF
D: -
size: -
V: TRBV2
J: TRBJ2-5

DNA: TGTGCCAGCAGTGGGAGGGGGGACACTGAAGCTTTCTTT
CDR3: CASSGRGDTEAFF
D: -
size: -
V: TRBV5-5
J: TRBJ1-1

DNA: TGTGCCAGCAGCTCAGGACTAGCGGGAACCCAATACGAGCAGTACTTC
CDR3: CASSSGLAGTQYEQYF
D: TRBD2
size: -
V: TRBV7-6
J: TRBJ2-7

DNA: TGTGCCAGTCAGTCGAGATGGGGGGGCGCCGGTGAAAAACTGTTTTTT
CDR3: CASQSRWGGAGEKLFF
D: -
size: once
V: TRBV19
J: TRBJ1-4

DNA: TGTGCCAGCAGTTTTCAGGAGCGGGAGGTGAATGAGCAGTTCTTC
CDR3: CASSFQEREVNEQFF
D: TRBD2
size: -
V: TRBV27
J: TRBJ2-1

DNA: TGTGCCAGCAACGGACAGGGGGCTCGGGGCTACACCTTC
CDR3: CASNGQGARGYTF
D: TRBD1
size: -
V: TRBV5-6
J: TRBJ1-2

DNA: TGCAGCGTTGACCGCTACGAGCAGTACTTC
CDR3: CSVDRYEQYF
D: -
size: -
V: TRBV29-1
J: TRBJ2-7

DNA: TGTGCCAGCAGGGCCTTGGGGGGGGGCTCTGGAAACACCATATATTTT
CDR3: CASRALGGGSGNTIYF
D: -
size: -
V: TRBV27
J: TRBJ1-3

DNA: TGTGCCAGCAACGACAGGGGGCCCGGGGAGCTGTTTTTT
CDR3: CASNDRGPGELFF
D: TRBD1
size: -
V: TRBV27
J: TRBJ2-2

DNA: TGTGCCAGCAGTTTAAGCGGGGCACTAGGCTACAATGAGCAGTTCTTC
CDR3: CASSLSGALGYNEQFF
D: TRBD2
size: -
V: TRBV27
J: TRBJ2-1

DNA: TGCGCCAGCAGCTTGGAATCAGCGGATATAGAGACCCAGTACTTC
CDR3: CASSLESADIETQYF
D: -
size: -
V: TRBV5-1
J: TRBJ2-5

DNA: TGCAGCGTTTTTAGGGGGACTAGCGGGAGGGCGAATACGCAGTATTTT
CDR3: CSVFRGTSGRANTQYF
D: TRBD2
size: -
V: TRBV29-1
J: TRBJ2-3

DNA: TGTGCCAGCAGCTTAACGGGGGGGTTCACCGGGGAGCTGTTTTTT
CDR3: CASSLTGGFTGELFF
D: TRBD2
size: -
V: TRBV7-3
J: TRBJ2-2

DNA: TGTGCCAGCAGCCCATTCGACAGGGGGCGCCGTACTGGGGCCAACGTCCTGACTTTC
CDR3: CASSPFDRGRRTGANVLTF
D: TRBD1
size: -
V: TRBV7-6
J: TRBJ2-6

DNA: TGTGCCAGCAGCTTAGCCGGTGCGGGAGCATACTACAATGAGCAGTTCTTC
CDR3: CASSLAGAGAYYNEQFF
D: TRBD2
size: -
V: TRBV7-2
J: TRBJ2-1

DNA: TGTGCCAGAACGGGACAGGGGTATAGCAATCAGCCCCAGCATTTT
CDR3: CARTGQGYSNQPQHF
D: TRBD1
size: -
V: TRBV14
J: TRBJ1-5

DNA: TGTGCCAGCAACTCCGGGACTAGTGCCTCAGATACGCAGTATTTT
CDR3: CASNSGTSASDTQYF
D: TRBD2
size: -
V: TRBV9
J: TRBJ2-3

DNA: TGTGCCAGCCGCGGCGGACAGGGGGCCACAGATACGCAGTATTTT
CDR3: CASRGGQGATDTQYF
D: TRBD1
size: -
V: TRBV28
J: TRBJ2-3